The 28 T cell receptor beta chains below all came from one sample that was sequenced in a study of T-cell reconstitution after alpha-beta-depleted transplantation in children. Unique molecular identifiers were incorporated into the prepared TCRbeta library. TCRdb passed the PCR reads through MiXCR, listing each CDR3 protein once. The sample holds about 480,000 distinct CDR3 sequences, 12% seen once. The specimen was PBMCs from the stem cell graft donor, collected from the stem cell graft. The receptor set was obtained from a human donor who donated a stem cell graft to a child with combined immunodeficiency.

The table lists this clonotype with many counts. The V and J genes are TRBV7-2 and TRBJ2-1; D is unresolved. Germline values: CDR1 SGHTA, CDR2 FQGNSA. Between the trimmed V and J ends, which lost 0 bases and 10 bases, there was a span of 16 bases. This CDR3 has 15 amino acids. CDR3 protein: CASSLALAELREQFF. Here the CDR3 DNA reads TGTGCCAGCAGCTTAGCGTTGGCAGAGCTTAGGGAGCAGTTCTTC.

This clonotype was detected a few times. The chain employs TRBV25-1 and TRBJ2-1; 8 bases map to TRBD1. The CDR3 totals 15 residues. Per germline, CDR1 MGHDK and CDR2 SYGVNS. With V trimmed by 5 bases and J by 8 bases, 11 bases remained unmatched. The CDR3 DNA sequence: TGTGCCAGCAGTTGGGGACAGGTCCTTGCGGATGAGCAGTTCTTC. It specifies CASSWGQVLADEQFF.

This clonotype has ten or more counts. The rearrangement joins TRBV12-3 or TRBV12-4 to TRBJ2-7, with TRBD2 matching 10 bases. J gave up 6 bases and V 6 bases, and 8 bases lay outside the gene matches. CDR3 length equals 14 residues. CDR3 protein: CASRYSGRSLEQYF. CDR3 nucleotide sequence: TGTGCCAGCAGATATAGCGGGAGGTCCCTCGAGCAGTACTTC.

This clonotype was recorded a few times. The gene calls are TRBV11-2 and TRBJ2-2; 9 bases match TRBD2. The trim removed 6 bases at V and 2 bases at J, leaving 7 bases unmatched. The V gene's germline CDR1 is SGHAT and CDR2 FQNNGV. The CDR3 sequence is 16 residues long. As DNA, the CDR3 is TGTGCCAGCAGTCCTTGGACTAGCGAAAACACCGGGGAGCTGTTTTTT. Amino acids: CASSPWTSENTGELFF.

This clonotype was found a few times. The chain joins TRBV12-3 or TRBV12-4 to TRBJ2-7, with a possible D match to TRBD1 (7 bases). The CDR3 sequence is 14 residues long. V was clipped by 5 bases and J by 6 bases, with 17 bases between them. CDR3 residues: CASSLTRRDSEQYF. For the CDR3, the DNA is TGTGCCAGCAGTCTGACTAGAAGGGACAGCGAGCAGTACTTC.

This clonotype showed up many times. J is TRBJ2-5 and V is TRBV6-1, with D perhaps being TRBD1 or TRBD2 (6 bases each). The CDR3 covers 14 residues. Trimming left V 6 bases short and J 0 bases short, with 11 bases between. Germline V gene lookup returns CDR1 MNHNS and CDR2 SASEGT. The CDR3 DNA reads TGTGCCAGCAGGCGAGGGGGGTACCAAGAGACCCAGTACTTC. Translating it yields CASRRGGYQETQYF.

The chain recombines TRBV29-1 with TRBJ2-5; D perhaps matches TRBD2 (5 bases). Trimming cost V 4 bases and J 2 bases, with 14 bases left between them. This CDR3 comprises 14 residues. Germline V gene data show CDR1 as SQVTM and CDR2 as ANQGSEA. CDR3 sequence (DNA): TGCAGCGTTGCTTTGAGGGCAGTTCAAGAGACCCAGTACTTC. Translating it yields CSVALRAVQETQYF.

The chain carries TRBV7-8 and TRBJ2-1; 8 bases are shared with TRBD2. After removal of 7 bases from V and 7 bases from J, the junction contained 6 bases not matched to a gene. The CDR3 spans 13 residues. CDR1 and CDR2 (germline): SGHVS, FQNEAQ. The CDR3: CASNPSGGNEQFF. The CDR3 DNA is TGTGCCAGCAATCCCAGCGGGGGAAATGAGCAGTTCTTC.

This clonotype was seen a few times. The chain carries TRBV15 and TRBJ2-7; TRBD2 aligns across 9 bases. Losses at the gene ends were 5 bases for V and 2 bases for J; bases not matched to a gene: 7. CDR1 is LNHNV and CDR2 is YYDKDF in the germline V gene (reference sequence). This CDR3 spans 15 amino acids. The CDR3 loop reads CATSGGGREPYEQYF. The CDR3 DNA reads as TGTGCCACCAGCGGTGGCGGGAGGGAACCCTACGAGCAGTACTTC.

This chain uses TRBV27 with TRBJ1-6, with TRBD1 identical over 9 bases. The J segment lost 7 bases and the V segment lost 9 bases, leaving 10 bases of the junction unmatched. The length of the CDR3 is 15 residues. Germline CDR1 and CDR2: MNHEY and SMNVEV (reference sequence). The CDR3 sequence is CASRQGVEGNSPLHF. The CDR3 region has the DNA TGTGCCAGTCGACAGGGGGTTGAGGGGAATTCACCCCTCCACTTT.

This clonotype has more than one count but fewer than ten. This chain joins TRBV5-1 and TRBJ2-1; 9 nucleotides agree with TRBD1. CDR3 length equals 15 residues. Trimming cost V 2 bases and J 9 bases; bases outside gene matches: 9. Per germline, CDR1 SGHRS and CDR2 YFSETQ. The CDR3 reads CASSLQPGQGIEQFF. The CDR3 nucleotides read TGCGCCAGCAGCTTACAACCGGGACAGGGAATTGAGCAGTTCTTC.

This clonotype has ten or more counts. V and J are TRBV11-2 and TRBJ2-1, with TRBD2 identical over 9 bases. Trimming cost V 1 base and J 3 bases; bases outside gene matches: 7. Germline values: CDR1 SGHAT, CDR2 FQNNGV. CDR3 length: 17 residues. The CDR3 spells CASSLGRLADRYNEQFF. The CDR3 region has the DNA TGTGCCAGCAGCTTAGGGAGACTAGCGGATCGCTACAATGAGCAGTTCTTC.

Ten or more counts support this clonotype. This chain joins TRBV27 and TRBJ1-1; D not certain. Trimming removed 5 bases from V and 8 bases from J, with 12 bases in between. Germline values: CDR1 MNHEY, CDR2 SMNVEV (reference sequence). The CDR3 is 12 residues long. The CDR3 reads CASSTRSNEAFF. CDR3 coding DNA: TGTGCCAGCAGTACCAGGAGCAACGAAGCTTTCTTT.

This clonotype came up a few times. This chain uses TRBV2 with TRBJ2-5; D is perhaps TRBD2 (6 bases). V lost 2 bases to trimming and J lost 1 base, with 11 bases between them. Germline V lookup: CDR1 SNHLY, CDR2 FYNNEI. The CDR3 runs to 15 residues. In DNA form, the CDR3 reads TGTGCCAGCAGTGAAACCAGACTAGTCCAAGAGACCCAGTACTTC. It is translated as CASSETRLVQETQYF.

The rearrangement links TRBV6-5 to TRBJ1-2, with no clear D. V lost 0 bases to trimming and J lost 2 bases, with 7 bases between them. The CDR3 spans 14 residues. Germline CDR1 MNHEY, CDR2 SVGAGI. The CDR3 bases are TGTGCCAGCAGTTACTCGAGTATGAACTATGGCTACACCTTC. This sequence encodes CASSYSSMNYGYTF.

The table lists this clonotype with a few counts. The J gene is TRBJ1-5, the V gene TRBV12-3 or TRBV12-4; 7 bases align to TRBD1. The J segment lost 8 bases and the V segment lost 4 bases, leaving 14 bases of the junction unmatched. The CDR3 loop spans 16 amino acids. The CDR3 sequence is CASSSGQEGLMEPQHF. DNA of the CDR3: TGTGCCAGCAGTTCCGGACAGGAAGGTTTAATGGAGCCCCAGCATTTT.

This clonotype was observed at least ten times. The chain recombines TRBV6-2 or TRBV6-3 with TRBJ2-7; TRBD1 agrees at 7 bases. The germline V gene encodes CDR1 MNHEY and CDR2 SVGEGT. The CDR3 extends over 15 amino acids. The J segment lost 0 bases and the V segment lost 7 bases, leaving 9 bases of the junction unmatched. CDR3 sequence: CASTRGQASSYEQYF. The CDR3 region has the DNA TGTGCCAGCACTAGAGGACAGGCTTCCTCCTACGAGCAGTACTTC.

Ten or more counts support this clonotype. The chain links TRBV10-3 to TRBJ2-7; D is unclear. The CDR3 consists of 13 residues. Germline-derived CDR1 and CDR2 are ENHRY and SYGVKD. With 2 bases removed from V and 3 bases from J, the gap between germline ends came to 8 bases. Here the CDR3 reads CAISETVNYEQYF. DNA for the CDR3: TGTGCCATCAGTGAGACAGTAAACTACGAGCAGTACTTC.

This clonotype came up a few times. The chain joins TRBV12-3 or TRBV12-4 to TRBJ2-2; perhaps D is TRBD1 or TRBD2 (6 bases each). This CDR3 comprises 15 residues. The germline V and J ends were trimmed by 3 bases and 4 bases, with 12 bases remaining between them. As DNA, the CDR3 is TGTGCCAGCAGTTTCGACAGGCGGGGCACCGGGGAGCTGTTTTTT. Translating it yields CASSFDRRGTGELFF.

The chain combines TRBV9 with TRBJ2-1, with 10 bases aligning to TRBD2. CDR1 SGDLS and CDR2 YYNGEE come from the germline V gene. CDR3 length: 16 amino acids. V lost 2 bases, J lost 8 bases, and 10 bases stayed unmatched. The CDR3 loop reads CASSVSAGGPVDEQFF. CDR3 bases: TGTGCCAGCAGCGTTTCAGCGGGAGGGCCCGTAGATGAGCAGTTCTTC.

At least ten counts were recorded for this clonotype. The CDR3 is CATSGIRAGNEQFF. The CDR3, as DNA: TGTGCCACCAGTGGTATCAGGGCCGGCAATGAGCAGTTCTTC. The chain links TRBV24-1 to TRBJ2-1, with D perhaps TRBD1 (5 bases). The CDR3 is 14 residues long. V was pared by 5 bases and J by 6 bases, with 13 bases between. The germline gives CDR1 KGHDR, CDR2 SFDVKD.

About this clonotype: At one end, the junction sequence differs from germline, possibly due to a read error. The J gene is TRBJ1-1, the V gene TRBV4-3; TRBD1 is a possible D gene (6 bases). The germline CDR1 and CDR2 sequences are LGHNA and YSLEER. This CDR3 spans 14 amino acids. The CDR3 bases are TGCTCCAGCAGCCAAGAGGGGGATAACACTGAAGCTTTCTTT. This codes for CSSSQEGDNTEAFF.

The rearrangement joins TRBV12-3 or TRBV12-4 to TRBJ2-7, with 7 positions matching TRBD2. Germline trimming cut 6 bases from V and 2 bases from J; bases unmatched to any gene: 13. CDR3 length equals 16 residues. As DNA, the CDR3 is TGTGCCAGCAGCCGGGACTATACAAGAGAGGCCTACGAGCAGTACTTC. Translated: CASSRDYTREAYEQYF.

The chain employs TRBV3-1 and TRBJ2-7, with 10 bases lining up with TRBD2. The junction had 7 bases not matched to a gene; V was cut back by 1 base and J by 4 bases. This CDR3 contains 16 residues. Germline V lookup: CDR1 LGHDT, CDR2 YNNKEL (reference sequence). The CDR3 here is CASSQVRAGGLYEQYF. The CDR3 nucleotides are TGTGCCAGCAGCCAAGTGCGAGCGGGGGGGCTTTACGAGCAGTACTTC.

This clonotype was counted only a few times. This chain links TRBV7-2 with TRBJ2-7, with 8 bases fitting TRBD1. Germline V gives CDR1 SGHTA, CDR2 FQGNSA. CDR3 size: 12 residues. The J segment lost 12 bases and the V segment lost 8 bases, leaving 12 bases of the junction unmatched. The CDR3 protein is CASGDRTTLLYF. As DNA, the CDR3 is TGTGCCAGCGGGGACAGGACAACCCTCTTGTACTTC. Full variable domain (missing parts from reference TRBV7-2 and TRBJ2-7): GAGVSQSPSNKVTEKGKDVELRCDPISGHTALYWYRQSLGQGLEFLIYFQGNSAPDKSGLPSDRFSAERTGGSVSTLTIQRTQQEDSAVYLCASGDRTTLLYFGPGTRLTVT.

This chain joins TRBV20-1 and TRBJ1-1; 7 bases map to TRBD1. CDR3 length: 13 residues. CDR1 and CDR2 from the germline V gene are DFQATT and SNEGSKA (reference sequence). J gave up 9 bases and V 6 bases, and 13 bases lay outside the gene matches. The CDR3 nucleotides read TGCAGTGCGGACATTGGGCAGGGGGTACAAGCTTTCTTT. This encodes CSADIGQGVQAFF.

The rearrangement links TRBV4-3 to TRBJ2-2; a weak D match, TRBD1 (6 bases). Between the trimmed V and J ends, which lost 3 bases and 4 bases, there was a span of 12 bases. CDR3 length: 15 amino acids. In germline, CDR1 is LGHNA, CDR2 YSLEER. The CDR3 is CASSHLGQFTGELFF. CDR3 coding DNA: TGCGCCAGCAGCCACCTAGGACAGTTCACCGGGGAGCTGTTTTTT.

CDR3 loop: CASSLYSGGADTQYF. As DNA, the CDR3 is TGTGCCAGCAGCCTCTATAGTGGGGGTGCAGATACGCAGTATTTT. The J gene is TRBJ2-3, the V gene TRBV7-6, with D possibly being TRBD1 or TRBD2 (5 bases each). Germline V CDR1 and CDR2: SGHVS, FNYEAQ. There are 15 residues in the CDR3. The V end was cut by 5 bases, the J end by 4 bases, with 16 bases between.